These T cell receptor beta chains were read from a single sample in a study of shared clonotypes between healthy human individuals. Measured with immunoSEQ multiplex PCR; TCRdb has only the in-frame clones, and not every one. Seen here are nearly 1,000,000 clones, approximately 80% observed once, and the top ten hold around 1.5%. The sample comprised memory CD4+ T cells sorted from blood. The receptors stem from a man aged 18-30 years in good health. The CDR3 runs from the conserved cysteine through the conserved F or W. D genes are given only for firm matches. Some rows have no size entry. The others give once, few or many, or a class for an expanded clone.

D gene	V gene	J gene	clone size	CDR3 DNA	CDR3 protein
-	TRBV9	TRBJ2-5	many	TGTGCCAGCAGCCAAGGGACTGGGAGAGAGACCCAGTACTTC	CASSQGTGRETQYF
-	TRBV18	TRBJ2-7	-	TGTGCCAGCTCACTACAAGGACAGTACGAGCAGTACTTC	CASSLQGQYEQYF
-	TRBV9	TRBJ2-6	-	TGTGCCAGCAGCGTAGAATATGGGGCCAACGTCCTGACTTTC	CASSVEYGANVLTF
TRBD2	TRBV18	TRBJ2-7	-	TGTGCCAGCTCACCGAGGTCGGGGGGAAAGGAGGAGCGGTACTTC	CASSPRSGGKEERYF
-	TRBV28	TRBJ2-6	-	TGTGCCAGCAGGCCTGGACAGACCTCTGGGGCCAACGTCCTGACTTTC	CASRPGQTSGANVLTF
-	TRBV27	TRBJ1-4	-	TGTGCCAGCAGTGCCTACAGGGTTCGAAATGAAAAACTGTTTTTT	CASSAYRVRNEKLFF
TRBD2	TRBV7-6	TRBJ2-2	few	TGTGCCAGCGGGATTAGCGGGAGAGGCGGGGAGCTGTTTTTT	CASGISGRGGELFF
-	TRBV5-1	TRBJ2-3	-	TGCGCCAGCAGTCTAACATCCGAGGGGAGGAATACGCAGTATTTT	CASSLTSEGRNTQYF
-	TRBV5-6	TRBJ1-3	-	TGTGCCAGCAGCCCGAGGCTTGAATATGGAAACACCATATATTTT	CASSPRLEYGNTIYF
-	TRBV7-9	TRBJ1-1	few	TGTGCCAGCAGCTTACCTGGTAGTATGAACACTGAAGCTTTCTTT	CASSLPGSMNTEAFF
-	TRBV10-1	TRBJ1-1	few	TGCGCCAGCAGTGACGGGGGTGAAGCTTTCTTT	CASSDGGEAFF
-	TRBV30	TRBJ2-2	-	TGTGCCTGGAGTGGGTGGGAAGGGGCCGGGGAGCTGTTTTTT	CAWSGWEGAGELFF
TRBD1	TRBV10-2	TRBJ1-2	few	TGCGCCAGCGGGACAGGGGGCGCGCAGGGCTACACCTTC	CASGTGGAQGYTF
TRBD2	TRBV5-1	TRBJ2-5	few	TGCGCCAGCAGCTTGGGAGGACTAGCGGGAGGGGAGACCCAGTACTTC	CASSLGGLAGGETQYF
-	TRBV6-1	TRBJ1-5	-	TGTGCCAGCAGTGAGGACCCAGGCAATCAGCCCCAGCATTTT	CASSEDPGNQPQHF
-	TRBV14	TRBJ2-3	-	TGTGCCAGCAGCCAAGATTTAACAGATACGCAGTATTTT	CASSQDLTDTQYF
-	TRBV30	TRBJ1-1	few	TGTGCCTGGAGTGTAGTGGACACTGAAGCTTTCTTT	CAWSVVDTEAFF
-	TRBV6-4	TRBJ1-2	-	TGTGCCAGCAGTGATTCAGGGGTAGGGGGCTACACCTTC	CASSDSGVGGYTF
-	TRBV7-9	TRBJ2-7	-	TGTGCCAGCAGTAGACAGGACTACGAGCAGTACTTC	CASSRQDYEQYF
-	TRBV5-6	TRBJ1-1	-	TGTGCCAGCAGCTTGGAGGTCCCCCGACTAGGGGGAAACACTGAAGCTTTCTTT	CASSLEVPRLGGNTEAFF
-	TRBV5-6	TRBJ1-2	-	TGTGCCAGCAGCCTACCAGCCGTAACCAGCTATGGCTACACCTTC	CASSLPAVTSYGYTF
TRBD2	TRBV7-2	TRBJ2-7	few	TGTGCCAGCAGCTTTAGCGGGAGGGGCCCGGGAGAGCAGTACTTC	CASSFSGRGPGEQYF
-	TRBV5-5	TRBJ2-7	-	TGTGCCAGCAGCTTGTTGGGTCTGGAGCAGTACTTC	CASSLLGLEQYF
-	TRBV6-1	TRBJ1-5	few	TGTGCCAGCAGTGAAGCCGGGATGGGCAATCAGCCCCAGCATTTT	CASSEAGMGNQPQHF
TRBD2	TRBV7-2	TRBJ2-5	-	TGTGCCAGCAGCTTAGGGAGAAGCGGGAGGGTGAAGACCCAGTACTTC	CASSLGRSGRVKTQYF
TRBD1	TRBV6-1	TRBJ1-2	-	TGTGCCAGCCGGGACAGGGGGAACTATGGCTACACCTTC	CASRDRGNYGYTF
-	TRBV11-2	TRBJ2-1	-	TGTGCCAGCAGCTTAGATCGGGGTGGGGATGAGCAGTTCTTC	CASSLDRGGDEQFF
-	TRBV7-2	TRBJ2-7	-	TGTGCCAGCAGCTCGACCTACGAGCAGTACTTC	CASSSTYEQYF
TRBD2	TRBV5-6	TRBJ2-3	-	TGTGCCAGCAGCTTGGGCAGCGGGAGGGCCGGAGATACGCAGTATTTT	CASSLGSGRAGDTQYF
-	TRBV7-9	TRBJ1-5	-	TGTGCCAGCAGCTTAGGAGGCAGGGGTGGATTGGGCAATCAGCCCCAGCATTTT	CASSLGGRGGLGNQPQHF
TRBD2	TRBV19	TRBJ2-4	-	TGTGCCAGTAGTATTGGAGCGGGGCTAGCCAAAAACATTCAGTACTTC	CASSIGAGLAKNIQYF
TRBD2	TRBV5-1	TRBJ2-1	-	TGCGCCAGCAGCTCCCACGGGACTAGCGGGATGAGCTCCTACAATGAGCAGTTCTTC	CASSSHGTSGMSSYNEQFF
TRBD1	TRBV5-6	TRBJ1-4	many	TGTGCCAGCAGCTTAGGGGGCCGCTACGAAAAACTGTTTTTT	CASSLGGRYEKLFF
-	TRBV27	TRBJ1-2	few	TGTGCCAGCAGCCCGACAGGAGCCTATGGCTACACCTTC	CASSPTGAYGYTF
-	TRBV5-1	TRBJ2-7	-	TGCGCCAGCAGCTTGGAAGGGGTCCCCTACGAGCAGTACTTC	CASSLEGVPYEQYF
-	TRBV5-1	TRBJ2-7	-	TGCGCCAGCAGCTTGAGGTCAGGCTCCTACGAGCAGTACTTC	CASSLRSGSYEQYF
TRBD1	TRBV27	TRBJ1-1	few	TGTGCCAGCAGTTTAAGGACAGGGTCTGAAGCTTTCTTT	CASSLRTGSEAFF
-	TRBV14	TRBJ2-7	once	TGTGCCAGCAGCCAAGGGACGTTAACCTACGAGCAGTACTTC	CASSQGTLTYEQYF
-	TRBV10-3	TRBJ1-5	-	TGTGCCATCAGTGAGTCGTTGCAGCGGAGCAATCAGCCCCAGCATTTT	CAISESLQRSNQPQHF
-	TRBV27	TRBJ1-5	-	TGTGCCAGCAGTTCGCCGGGTCAGCCCCAGCATTTT	CASSSPGQPQHF
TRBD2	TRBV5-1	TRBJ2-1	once	TGCGCCACCGGAGCGGGATCGAGCTCCTACAATGAGCAGTTCTTC	CATGAGSSSYNEQFF
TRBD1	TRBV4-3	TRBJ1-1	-	TGCGCCAGCAGCCAAGGACAGGGCACTGAAGCGTTCTTT	CASSQGQGTEAFF
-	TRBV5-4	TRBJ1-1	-	TGTGCCAGCAGCTTGGCCGTGGGGGTGAACACTGAAGCTTTCTTT	CASSLAVGVNTEAFF
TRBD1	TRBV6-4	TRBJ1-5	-	TGTGCCAGCAGTGACTCTGCCAAAGGGGACAGGGGGCCGAATGGCAATCAGCCCCAGCATTTT	CASSDSAKGDRGPNGNQPQHF
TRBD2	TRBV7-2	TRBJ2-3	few	TGTGCCAGCAGCTTCGTAGCGGGACGTATAGGAGATACGCAGTATTTT	CASSFVAGRIGDTQYF
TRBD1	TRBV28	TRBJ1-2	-	TGTGCCAGCAGCGAATTACTGGGGACAGGGGGCCACTATGGCTACACCTTC	CASSELLGTGGHYGYTF
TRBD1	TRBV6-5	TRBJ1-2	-	TGTGCCAGCAGTTACCCCCAAGGACAGGGAGAAGGCTACACCTTC	CASSYPQGQGEGYTF
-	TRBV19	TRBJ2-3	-	TGTGCCAGTATAGCCAGCGGGACAGATACGCAGTATTTT	CASIASGTDTQYF
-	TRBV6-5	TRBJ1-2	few	TGTGCCAGCAGTTACGGGAGTGGCTATGGCTACACCTTC	CASSYGSGYGYTF
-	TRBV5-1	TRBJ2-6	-	TGCGCCAGCAGCTTGGGACAGCCCCGCTCTGGGGCCAACGTCCTGACTTTC	CASSLGQPRSGANVLTF
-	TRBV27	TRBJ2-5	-	TGTGCCAGCAGTGGGGCGTTCCAAGAGACCCAGTACTTC	CASSGAFQETQYF
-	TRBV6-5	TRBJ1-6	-	TGTGCCAGCAGGCGGGACGGAAATTCACCCCTCCACTTT	CASRRDGNSPLHF
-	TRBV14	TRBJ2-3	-	TGTGCCAGCAGCTTACCGGGACTGGTGGGGACGCAGTATTTT	CASSLPGLVGTQYF
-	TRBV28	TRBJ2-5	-	TGTGCCAGCAGCATACACATGCAAGAGACCCAGTACTTC	CASSIHMQETQYF